This is a list of T cell receptor beta chains from one sample in a study of shared clonotypes between healthy human individuals. Assay used: immunoSEQ multiplex PCR; TCRdb lists only in-frame clones, some missing. Among about 2.4 million clones listed, approximately 94% were seen once. The material sequenced was naive CD4+ T cells sorted from blood. The receptors stem from a man younger than 35 in good health. Both conserved end residues are trimmed from each CDR3. The D gene is left open where the match is weak. Not all rows give a size; the values are once, few, many and, for expanded clones, a class.

clone_size j_call v_call d_call cdr3_aa
- TRBJ2-1 TRBV30 - AWSVRGLYNEQF
- TRBJ2-5 TRBV7-3 TRBD2 ASSLNGLVGETQY
few TRBJ1-4 TRBV9 - ASSVGQADEKLF
- TRBJ2-7 TRBV29-1 TRBD2 SVEGLAGGPPGDEQY
- TRBJ2-7 TRBV5-6 - ASSLEVRGYEQY
few TRBJ1-1 TRBV6-5 - ASGRGNTEAF
- TRBJ1-5 TRBV6-5 - ASSYSANQPQH
- TRBJ2-3 TRBV5-6 - ASSLDPTRDTQY
- TRBJ2-7 TRBV10-2 TRBD1 ASRAQGETYEQY
- TRBJ1-3 TRBV5-5 - ASSFRAAADSGNTIY
- TRBJ2-1 TRBV5-4 TRBD2 ASSLGARGSAYNEQF
- TRBJ2-6 TRBV7-9 - ASSRAKTMRSSGANVLT
- - TRBV30 - AWIRAGSRNFYEQY
once TRBJ2-7 TRBV6-1 - ASQQDPTTEGY
- TRBJ2-7 TRBV2 - ASSEMGLDRDEQY
- TRBJ2-2 TRBV5-4 TRBD1 ASSVGQGVNTGELF
- TRBJ1-1 TRBV7-2 - ASSLRRGVRAF
- TRBJ2-2 TRBV27 TRBD2 ASSPGLAGNTGELF
- TRBJ2-3 TRBV7-2 - ASSLSLMGDTQY
- TRBJ1-1 TRBV15 - ATSRDRTLEAF
- TRBJ2-1 TRBV30 TRBD1 AWSLGQGNLDEQF
- TRBJ1-1 TRBV9 - ASSVDIEGTEAF
- TRBJ1-6 TRBV19 - ASRDRFEVDSPLH
- TRBJ2-2 TRBV6-5 - AIRPGNTGELF
- TRBJ1-2 TRBV25-1 - ASSGYYVGDYGYT
- TRBJ1-4 TRBV6-5 - ASRQGMWANEKLF
- TRBJ1-2 TRBV5-5 - ASSLAGSYGYT
once TRBJ2-1 TRBV15 - ATSEGRKGRLVHEQF
once TRBJ2-7 TRBV16 - ASSQQGSYEQY
- TRBJ2-1 TRBV7-9 - ASSPGGVLYNEQF
- TRBJ2-5 TRBV20-1 - SARTEETQY
- TRBJ1-4 TRBV7-8 - ASSREVFNEKLF
- TRBJ2-7 TRBV6-6 TRBD1 ASSLGQGVNEQY
- TRBJ1-2 TRBV6-6 - ASSYLNLKT
- TRBJ2-3 TRBV5-1 - ASSKSGEWTDTQY
- TRBJ2-3 TRBV7-2 TRBD2 ASSTRAGGGTDTQY
- TRBJ2-4 TRBV27 - ATHPGGHRKNIQY
- TRBJ2-7 TRBV21-1 - ASIDKRSGQVKYEQY
- TRBJ2-3 TRBV19 TRBD2 ASSDWTSGSPDTQY
- TRBJ2-7 TRBV2 - ASSPGQSPSSYEQY
- TRBJ1-1 TRBV13 - ASSLDGRNTEAF
- TRBJ2-1 TRBV5-1 TRBD2 ASSTTGGQVDEQF